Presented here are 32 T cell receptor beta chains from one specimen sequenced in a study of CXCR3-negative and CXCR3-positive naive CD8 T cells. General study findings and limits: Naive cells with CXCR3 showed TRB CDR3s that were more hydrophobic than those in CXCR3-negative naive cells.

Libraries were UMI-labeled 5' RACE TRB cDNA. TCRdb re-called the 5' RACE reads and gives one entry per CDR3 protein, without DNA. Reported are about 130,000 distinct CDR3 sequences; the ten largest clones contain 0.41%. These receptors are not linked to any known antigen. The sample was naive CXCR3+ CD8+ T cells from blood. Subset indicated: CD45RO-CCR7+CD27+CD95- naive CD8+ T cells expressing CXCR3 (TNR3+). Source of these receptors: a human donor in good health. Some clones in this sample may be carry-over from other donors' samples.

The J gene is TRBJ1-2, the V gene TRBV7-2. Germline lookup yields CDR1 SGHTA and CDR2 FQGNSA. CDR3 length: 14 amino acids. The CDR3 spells CASSLASVLDGYTF.

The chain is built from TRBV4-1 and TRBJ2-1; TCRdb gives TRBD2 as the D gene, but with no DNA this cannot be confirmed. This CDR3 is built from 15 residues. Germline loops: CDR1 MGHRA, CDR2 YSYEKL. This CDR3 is CASSHSSGAYNEQFF.

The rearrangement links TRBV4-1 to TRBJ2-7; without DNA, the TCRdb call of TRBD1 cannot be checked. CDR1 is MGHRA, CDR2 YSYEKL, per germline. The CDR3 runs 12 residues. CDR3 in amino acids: CASSQERGEQYF.

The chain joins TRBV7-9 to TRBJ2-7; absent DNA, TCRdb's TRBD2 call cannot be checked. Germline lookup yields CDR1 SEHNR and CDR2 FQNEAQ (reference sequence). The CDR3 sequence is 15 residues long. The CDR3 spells CASSSTRESPYEQYF.

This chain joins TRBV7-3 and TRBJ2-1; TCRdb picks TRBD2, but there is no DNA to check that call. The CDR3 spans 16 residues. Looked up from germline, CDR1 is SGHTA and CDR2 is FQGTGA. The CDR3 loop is CASSPIAGGPKDEQFF.

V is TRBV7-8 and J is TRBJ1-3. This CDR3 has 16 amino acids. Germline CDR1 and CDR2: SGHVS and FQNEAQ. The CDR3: CASSFPYGPSGNTIYF.

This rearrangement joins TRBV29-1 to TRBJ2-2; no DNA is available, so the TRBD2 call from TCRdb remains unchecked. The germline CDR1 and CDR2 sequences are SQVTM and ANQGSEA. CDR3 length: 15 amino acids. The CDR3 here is CSVESASVNTGELFF.

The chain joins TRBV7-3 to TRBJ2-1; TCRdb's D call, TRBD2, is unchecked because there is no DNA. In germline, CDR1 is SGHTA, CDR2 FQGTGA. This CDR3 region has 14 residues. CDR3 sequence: CASSSTSGYNEQFF.

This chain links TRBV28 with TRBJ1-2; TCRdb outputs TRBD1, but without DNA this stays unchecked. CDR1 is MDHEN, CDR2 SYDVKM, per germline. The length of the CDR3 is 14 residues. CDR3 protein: CASSPDSSNYGYTF.

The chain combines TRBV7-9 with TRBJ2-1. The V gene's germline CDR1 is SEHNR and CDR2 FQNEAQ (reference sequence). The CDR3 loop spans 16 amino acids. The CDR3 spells CASSLAPVSSYNEQFF. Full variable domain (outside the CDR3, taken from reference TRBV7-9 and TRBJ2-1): DTGVSQNPRHKITKRGQNVTFRCDPISEHNRLYWYRQTLGQGPEFLTYFQNEAQLEKSRLLSDRFSAERPKGSFSTLEIQRTEQGDSAMYLCASSLAPVSSYNEQFFGPGTRLTVL.

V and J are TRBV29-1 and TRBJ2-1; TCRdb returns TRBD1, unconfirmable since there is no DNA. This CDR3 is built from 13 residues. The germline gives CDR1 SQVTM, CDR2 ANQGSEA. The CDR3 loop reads CSVGDREDNEQFF.

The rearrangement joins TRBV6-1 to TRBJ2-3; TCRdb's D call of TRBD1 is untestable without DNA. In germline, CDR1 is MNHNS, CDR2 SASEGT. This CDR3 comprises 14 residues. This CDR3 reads CASSGTGGSDTQYF.

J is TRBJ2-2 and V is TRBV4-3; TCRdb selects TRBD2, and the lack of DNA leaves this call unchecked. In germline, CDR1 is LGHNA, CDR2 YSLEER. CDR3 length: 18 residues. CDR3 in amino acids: CASSQDWLAGVGAGELFF.

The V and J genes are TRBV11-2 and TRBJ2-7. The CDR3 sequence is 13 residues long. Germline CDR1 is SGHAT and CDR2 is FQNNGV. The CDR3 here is CASSLAYSYEQYF.

CDR3 amino acids: CASSGTSVDNEQFF. J is TRBJ2-1 and V is TRBV10-1. Germline CDR1 WNHNN, CDR2 SYGVQD (reference sequence). The CDR3 contains 14 residues.

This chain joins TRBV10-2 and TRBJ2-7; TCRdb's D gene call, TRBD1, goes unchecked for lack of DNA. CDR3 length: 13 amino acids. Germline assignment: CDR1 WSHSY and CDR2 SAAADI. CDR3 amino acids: CASGSDPGYEQYF.

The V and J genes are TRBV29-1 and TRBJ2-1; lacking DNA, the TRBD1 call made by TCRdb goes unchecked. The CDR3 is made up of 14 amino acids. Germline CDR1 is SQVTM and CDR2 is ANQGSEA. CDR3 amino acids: CSVELRGFYNEQFF.

The CDR3 sequence is CASSQDGTGPGELFF. The chain has TRBV4-1 and TRBJ2-2; TCRdb designates TRBD1, a call that cannot be tested without DNA. The germline gives CDR1 MGHRA, CDR2 YSYEKL. This CDR3 is built from 15 residues.

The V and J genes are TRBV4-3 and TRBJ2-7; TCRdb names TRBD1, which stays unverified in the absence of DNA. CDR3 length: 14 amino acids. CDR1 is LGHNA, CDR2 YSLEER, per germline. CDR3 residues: CASSQRQGNGEQYF.

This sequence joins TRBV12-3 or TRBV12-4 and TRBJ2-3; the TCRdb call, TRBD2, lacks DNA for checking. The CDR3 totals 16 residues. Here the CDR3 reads CASSLPSTISTDTQYF.

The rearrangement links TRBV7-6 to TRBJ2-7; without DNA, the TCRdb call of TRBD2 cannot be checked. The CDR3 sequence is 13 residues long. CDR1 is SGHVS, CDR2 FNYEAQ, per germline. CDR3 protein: CASSLEGEGEQYF.

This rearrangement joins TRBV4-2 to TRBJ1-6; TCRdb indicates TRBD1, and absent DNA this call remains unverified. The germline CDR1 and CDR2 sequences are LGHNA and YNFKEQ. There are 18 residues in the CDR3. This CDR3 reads CASSQDWGRSSYNSPLHF.

The CDR3 here is CASSAGTYSYEQYF. The V call is TRBV7-2, the J call TRBJ2-7; with no DNA, the TCRdb D assignment of TRBD2 cannot be verified. The V gene's germline CDR1 is SGHTA and CDR2 FQGNSA. The CDR3 totals 14 residues.

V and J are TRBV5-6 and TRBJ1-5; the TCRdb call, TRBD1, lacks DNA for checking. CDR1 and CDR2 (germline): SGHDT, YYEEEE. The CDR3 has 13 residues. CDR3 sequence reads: CASSGGRWGTQHF.

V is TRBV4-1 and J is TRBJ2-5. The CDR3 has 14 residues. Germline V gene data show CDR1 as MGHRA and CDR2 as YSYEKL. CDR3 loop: CASSQATTQETQYF.

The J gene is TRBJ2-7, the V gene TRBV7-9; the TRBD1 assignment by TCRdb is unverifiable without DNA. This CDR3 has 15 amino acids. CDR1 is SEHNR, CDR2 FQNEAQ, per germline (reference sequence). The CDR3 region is CASSSGTGLGYEQYF.

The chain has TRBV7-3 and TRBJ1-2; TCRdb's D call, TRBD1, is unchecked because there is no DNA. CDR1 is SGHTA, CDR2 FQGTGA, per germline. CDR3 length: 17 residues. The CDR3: CASSFNRQDGTAGGYTF. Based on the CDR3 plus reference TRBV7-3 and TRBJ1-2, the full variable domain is GAGVSQTPSNKVTEKGKYVELRCDPISGHTALYWYRQSLGQGPEFLIYFQGTGAADDSGLPNDRFFAVRPEGSVSTLKIQRTERGDSAVYLCASSFNRQDGTAGGYTFGSGTRLTVV.

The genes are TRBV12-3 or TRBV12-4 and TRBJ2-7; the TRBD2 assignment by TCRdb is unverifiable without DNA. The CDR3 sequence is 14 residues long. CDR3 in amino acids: CASSLGGASSEQYF.

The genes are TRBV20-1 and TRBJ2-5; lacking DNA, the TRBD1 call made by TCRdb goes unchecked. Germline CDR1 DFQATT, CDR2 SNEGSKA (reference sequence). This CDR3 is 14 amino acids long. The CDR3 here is CSASETVNEETQYF.

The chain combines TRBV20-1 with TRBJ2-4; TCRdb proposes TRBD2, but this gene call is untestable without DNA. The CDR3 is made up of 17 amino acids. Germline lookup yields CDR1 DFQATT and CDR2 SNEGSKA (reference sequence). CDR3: CSARDVIATGVQDIQYF.

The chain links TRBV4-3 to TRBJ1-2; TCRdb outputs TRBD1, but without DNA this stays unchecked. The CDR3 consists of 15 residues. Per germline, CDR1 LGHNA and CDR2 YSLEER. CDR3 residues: CASSHLGGGGDGYTF.

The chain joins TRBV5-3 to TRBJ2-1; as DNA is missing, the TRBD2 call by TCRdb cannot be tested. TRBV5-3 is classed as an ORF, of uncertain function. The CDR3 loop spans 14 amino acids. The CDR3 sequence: CARSPGTDQNEQFF.